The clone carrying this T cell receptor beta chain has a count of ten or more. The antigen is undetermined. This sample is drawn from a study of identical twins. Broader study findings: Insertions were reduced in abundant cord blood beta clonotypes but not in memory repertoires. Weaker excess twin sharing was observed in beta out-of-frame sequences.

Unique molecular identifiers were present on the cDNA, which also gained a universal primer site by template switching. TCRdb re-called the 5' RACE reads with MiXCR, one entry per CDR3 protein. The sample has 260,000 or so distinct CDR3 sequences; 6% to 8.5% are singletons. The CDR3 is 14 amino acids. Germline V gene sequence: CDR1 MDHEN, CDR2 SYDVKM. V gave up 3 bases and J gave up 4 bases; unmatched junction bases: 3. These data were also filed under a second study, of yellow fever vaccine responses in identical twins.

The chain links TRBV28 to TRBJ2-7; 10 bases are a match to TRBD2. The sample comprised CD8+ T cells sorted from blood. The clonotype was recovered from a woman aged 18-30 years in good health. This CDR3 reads CASSFSSGSYEQYF. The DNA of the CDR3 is TGTGCCAGCAGTTTCTCTAGCGGGAGTTACGAGCAGTACTTC.